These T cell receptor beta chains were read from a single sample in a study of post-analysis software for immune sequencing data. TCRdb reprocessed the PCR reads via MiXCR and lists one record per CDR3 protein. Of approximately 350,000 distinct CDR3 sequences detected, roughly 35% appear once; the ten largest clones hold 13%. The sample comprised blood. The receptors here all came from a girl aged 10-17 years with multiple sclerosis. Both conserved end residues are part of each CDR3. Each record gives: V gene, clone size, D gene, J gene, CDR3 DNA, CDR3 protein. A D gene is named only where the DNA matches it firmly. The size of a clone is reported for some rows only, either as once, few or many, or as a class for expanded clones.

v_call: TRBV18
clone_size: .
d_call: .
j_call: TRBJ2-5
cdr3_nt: TGTGCCAGCTCACGCTACAGAAAAGAGACCCAGTACTTC
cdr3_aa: CASSRYRKETQYF

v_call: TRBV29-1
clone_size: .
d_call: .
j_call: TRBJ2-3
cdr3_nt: TGCAGCGTTGATTGGCAGGGGCTCACAGATACGCAGTATTTT
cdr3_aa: CSVDWQGLTDTQYF

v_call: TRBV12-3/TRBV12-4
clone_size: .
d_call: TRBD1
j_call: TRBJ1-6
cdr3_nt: TGTGCCAGCACCGGACCGGGACAGGGTGGATCACCCCTCCACTTT
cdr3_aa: CASTGPGQGGSPLHF

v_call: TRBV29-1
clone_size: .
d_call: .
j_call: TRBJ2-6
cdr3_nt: TGCAGCGTTCGGCCCTCTGGGGCCAACGTCCTGACTTTC
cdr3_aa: CSVRPSGANVLTF

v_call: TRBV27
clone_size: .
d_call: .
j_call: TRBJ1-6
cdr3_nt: TGTGCCAGCAGTCCCTTCGGGGCAGGGGTTAAATCACCCCTCCACTTT
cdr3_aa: CASSPFGAGVKSPLHF

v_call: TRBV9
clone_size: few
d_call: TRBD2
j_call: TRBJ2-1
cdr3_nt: TGTGCCAGCAGCGGGGGTAGCGGGGGGGCCCGATGGTACAATGAGCAGTTCTTC
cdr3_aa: CASSGGSGGARWYNEQFF

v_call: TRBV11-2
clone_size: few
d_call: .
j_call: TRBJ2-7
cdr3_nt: TGTGCCAGCAGCTACGAAACCACCGGGACGGGATTTTACGAGCAGTACTTC
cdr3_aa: CASSYETTGTGFYEQYF

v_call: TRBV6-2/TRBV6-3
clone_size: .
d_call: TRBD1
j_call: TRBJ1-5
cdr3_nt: TGTGCCAGCAGTTTCACGGGACAGGGGAACAATCAGCCCCAGCATTTT
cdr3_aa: CASSFTGQGNNQPQHF

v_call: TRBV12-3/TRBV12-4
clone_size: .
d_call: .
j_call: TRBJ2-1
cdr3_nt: TGTGCCAGCACCGTAGGCCGGGGACCCTACAATGAGCAGTTCTTC
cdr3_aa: CASTVGRGPYNEQFF

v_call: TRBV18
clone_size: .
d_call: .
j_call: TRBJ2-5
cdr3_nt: TGTGCCAGCTCACCCCAGAGATGGGAGACCCAGTACTTC
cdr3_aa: CASSPQRWETQYF

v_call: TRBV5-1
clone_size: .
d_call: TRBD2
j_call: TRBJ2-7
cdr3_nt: TGCGCCAGCAGCCTGGGGACTAGCGGGGGCCCCAGCTCCTACGAGCAGTACTTC
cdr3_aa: CASSLGTSGGPSSYEQYF

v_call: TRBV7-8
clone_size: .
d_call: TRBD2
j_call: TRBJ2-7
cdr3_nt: TGTGCCAGCAGCTTAGGATTGGCTAGCGGGGGGAGCTCCTACGAGCAGTACTTC
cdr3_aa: CASSLGLASGGSSYEQYF

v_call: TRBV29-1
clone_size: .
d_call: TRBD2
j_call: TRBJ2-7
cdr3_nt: TGCAGCGCTGATGCCCCCACTAGCGGGGGGCCCTACGAGCAGTACTTC
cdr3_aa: CSADAPTSGGPYEQYF

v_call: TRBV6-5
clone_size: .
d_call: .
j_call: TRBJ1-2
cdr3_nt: TGTGCCAGCAGTTACTCAGGGCATGGAGGCTACACCTTC
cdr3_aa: CASSYSGHGGYTF

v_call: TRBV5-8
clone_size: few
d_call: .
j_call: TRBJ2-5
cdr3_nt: TGTGCCAGCAGCTTGTTCGGGCAAGAGACCCAGTACTTC
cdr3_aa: CASSLFGQETQYF

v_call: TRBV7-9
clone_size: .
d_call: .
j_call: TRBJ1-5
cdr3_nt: TGTGTCAGCAGCGCTGGGACGGCACTCAATCAGCCCCAGCATTTT
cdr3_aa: CVSSAGTALNQPQHF

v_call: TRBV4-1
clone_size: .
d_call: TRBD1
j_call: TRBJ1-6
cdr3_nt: TGCGCCAGCAGCCGAGATCAGAGGACAGGGCGAAAATCTTCACCCCTCCACTTT
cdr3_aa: CASSRDQRTGRKSSPLHF

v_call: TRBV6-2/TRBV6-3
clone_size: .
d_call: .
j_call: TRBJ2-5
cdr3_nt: TGTGCCAGCAGTTACGCGAGTCCAGGGGTAGTGGAGACCCAGTACTTC
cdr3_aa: CASSYASPGVVETQYF

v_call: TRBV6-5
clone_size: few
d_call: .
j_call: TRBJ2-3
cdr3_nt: TGTGCCAGCTGGAAGGCAGATACGCAGTATTTT
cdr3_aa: CASWKADTQYF

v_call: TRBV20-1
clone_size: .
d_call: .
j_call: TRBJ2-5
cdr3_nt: TGCAGTGCCCAGACCAGCCAAGAGACCCAGTACTTC
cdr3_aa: CSAQTSQETQYF

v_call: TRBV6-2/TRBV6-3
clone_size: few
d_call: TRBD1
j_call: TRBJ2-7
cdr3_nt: TGTGCCAGCACCACCAACAGGGGGCTGCACGAGCAGTACTTC
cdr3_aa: CASTTNRGLHEQYF

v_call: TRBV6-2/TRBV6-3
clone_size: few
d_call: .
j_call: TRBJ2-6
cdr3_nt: TGTGCCAGCAGCACTCCGCAAACTGGGGCCAACGTCCTGACTTTC
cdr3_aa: CASSTPQTGANVLTF

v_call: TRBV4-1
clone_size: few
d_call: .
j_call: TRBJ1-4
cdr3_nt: TGCGCCAGCAGCCGCCTAGCCAGGGAAGCAACTAATGAAAAACTGTTTTTT
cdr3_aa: CASSRLAREATNEKLFF

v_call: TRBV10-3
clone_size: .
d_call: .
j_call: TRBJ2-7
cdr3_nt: TGTGCCATCGGCGACGGTAGCTCCTACGAGCAGTACTTC
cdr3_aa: CAIGDGSSYEQYF

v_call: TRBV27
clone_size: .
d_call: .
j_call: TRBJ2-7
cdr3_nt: TGTGCCGGCAGTCAATCCACAGGGAGGGAAGTCTACGAGCAGTACTTC
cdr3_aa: CAGSQSTGREVYEQYF

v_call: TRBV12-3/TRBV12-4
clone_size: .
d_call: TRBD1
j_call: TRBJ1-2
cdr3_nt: TGTGCCAGCAGTTTATTCCTGGAGGACAGGAGCAATGGCTACACCTTC
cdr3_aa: CASSLFLEDRSNGYTF

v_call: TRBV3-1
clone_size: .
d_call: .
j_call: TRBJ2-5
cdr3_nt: TGTGCCAGCAGCCACAGCCAAGAGACCCAGTACTTC
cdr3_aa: CASSHSQETQYF

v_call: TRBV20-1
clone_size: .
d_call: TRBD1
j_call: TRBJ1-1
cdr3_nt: TGCAGTGCTAGGGGACAGGTCCCATTGAACACTGAAGCTTTCTTT
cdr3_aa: CSARGQVPLNTEAFF

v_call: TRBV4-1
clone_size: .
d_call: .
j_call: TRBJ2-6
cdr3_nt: TGCGCCAGCAGCCATCCCCCAGGCAGGCCCCAGGCTGGGGCCAACGTCCTGACTTTC
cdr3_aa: CASSHPPGRPQAGANVLTF

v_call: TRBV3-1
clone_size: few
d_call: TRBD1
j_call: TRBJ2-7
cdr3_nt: TGTGCTAGCAGACTCCGGGACAGGGGAGATTACGAGCAGTACTTC
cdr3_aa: CASRLRDRGDYEQYF

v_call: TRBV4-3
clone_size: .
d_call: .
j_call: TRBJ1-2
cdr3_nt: TGCGCCAGCAGCCAATATTCGGACAGCAACTATGGCTACACCTTC
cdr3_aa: CASSQYSDSNYGYTF

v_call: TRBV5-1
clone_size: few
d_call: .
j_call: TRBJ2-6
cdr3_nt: TGCGCCAGCAGCCCACAGGGTTGGCAAGCTGGGGCCAACGTCCTGACTTTC
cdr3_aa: CASSPQGWQAGANVLTF

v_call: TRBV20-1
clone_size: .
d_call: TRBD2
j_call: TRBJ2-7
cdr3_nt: TGCAGTGCTAGCCAGGGACTAGCGGGGGGTACCTACGAGCAGTACTTC
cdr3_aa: CSASQGLAGGTYEQYF

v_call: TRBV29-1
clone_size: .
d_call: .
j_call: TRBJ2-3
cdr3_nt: TGTAGCGTTGAAGGCTTTTGGAAGCGCCCTAACTCTGGCACAGATACGCAGTATTTT
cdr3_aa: CSVEGFWKRPNSGTDTQYF

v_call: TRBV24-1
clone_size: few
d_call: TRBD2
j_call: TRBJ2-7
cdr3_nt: TGTGCCACCAGTGACCCTTCGGGGAGCGGGGCAACCTACGAGCAGTACTTC
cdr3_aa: CATSDPSGSGATYEQYF

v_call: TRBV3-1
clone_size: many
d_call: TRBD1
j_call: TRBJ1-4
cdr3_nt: TGTGCCAGCAGCTTCTCCGACAGGGAAAATGAAAAACTGTTTTTT
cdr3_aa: CASSFSDRENEKLFF

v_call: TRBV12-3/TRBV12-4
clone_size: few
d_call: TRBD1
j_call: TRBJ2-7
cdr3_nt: TGTGCCAGCAGTCCCTCACATTGGGACAGGGTGAGGTCCTACGAGCAGTACTTC
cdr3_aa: CASSPSHWDRVRSYEQYF

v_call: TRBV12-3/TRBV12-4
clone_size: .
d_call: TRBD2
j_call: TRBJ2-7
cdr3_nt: TGTGCCAGCCGAACGGGGGGAGCTCGGCAGTACTTC
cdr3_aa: CASRTGGARQYF

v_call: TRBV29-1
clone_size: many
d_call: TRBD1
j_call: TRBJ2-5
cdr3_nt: TGCAGCGTCGCGAGGGGGCTCGGGGAGACCCAGTACTTC
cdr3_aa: CSVARGLGETQYF

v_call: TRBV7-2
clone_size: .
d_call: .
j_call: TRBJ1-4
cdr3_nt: TGTGCCAGCAGCTCACAAGGGGACGAAAAACTGTTTTTT
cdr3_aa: CASSSQGDEKLFF

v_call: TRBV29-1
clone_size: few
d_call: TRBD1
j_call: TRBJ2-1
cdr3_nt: TGCAGCGGAGAAGACCTTGGGACAGGGAAAAGGGGAAATGAGCAGTTCTTC
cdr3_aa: CSGEDLGTGKRGNEQFF

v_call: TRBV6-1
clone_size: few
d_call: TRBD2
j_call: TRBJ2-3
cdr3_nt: TGTGCCAGCAGTGAAAGACTAGCGGGGGGCAACACAGATACGCAGTATTTT
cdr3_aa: CASSERLAGGNTDTQYF

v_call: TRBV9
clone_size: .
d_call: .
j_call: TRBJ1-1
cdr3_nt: TGTGCCAGCAGCGTAGTACGGCAGAACACTGAAGCTTTCTTT
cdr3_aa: CASSVVRQNTEAFF

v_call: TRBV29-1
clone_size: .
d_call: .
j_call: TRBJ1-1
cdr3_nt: TGCAGCGTTAGGAACGCCCCTATGAACACTGAAGCTTTCTTT
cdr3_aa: CSVRNAPMNTEAFF